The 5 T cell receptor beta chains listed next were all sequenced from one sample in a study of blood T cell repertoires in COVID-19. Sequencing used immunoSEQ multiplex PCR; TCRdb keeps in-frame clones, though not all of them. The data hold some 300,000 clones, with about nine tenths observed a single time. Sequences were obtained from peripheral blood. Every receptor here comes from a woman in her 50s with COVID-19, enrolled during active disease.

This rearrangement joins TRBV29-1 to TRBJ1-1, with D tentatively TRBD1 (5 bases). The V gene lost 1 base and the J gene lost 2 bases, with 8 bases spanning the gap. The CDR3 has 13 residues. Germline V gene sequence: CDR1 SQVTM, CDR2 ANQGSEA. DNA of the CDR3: TGCAGCGTTGAAGGCAGGGCTAACACTGAAGCTTTCTTT. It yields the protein CSVEGRANTEAFF.

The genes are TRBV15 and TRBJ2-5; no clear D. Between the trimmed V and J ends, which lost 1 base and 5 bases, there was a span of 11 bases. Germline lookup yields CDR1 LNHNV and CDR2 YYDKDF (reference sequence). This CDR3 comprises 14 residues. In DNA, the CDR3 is TGTGCCACCAGCAGAGTAATAGAGTGGGAGACCCAGTACTTC. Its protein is CATSRVIEWETQYF.

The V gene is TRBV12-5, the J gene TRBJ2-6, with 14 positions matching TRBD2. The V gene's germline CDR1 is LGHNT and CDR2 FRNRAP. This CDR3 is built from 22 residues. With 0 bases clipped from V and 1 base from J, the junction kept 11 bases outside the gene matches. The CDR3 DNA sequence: TGTGCTAGTGGTTTGGTAGTATCCGGACTAGCGGGAGGCCTATCTGGGGCCAACGTCCTGACTTTC. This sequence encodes CASGLVVSGLAGGLSGANVLTF.

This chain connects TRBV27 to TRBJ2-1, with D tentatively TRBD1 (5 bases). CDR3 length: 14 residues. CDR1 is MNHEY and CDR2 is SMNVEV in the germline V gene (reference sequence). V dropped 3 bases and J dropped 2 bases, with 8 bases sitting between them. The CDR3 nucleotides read TGTGCCAGCAGTTTTCTAGGGGCCTACAATGAGCAGTTCTTC. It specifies CASSFLGAYNEQFF.

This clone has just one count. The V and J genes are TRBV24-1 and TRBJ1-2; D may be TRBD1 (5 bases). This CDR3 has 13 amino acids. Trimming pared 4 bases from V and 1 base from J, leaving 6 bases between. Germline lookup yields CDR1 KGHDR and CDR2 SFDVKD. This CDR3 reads CATSEGVNYGYTF. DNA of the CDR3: TGTGCCACCAGTGAAGGGGTTAACTATGGCTACACCTTC.